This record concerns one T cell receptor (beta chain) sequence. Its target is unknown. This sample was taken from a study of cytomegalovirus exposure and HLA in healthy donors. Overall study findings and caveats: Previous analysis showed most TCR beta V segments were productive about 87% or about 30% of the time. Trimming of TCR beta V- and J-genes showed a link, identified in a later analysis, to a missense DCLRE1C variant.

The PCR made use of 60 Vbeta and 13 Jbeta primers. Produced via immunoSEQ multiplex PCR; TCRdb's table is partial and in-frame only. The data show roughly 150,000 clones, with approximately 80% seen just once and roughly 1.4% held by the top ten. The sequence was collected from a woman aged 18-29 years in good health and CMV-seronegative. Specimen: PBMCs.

Here the CDR3 DNA reads TGTGCCAGCCTAGACTGGACAAATGGAAACACCATATATTTT. The encoded protein is CASLDWTNGNTIYF. This chain joins TRBV2 and TRBJ1-3; D is perhaps TRBD1 (5 bases). Looked up from germline, CDR1 is SNHLY and CDR2 is FYNNEI. Trimming removed 8 bases at V and 3 bases at J, with 14 bases between. The CDR3 loop spans 14 amino acids.